This T cell receptor beta chain is drawn from a study of a mutant IDH1 vaccine in newly diagnosed glioma. In the study overall: Treated patients were roughly 62% male, approximately 38% female, mean age around 40 years.

A remark on this clone: The antigen is undetermined.

Time point described: week 47, end of study. In every dose of vaccine, 300 ug of mutant IDH1 20-mer peptide was given alongside topical imiquimod. Donors' newly diagnosed IDH1-mutant WHO grade 3 or 4 astrocytomas lacked nuclear ATRX. Produced via immunoSEQ multiplex PCR; TCRdb's table is partial and in-frame only. This sample has about 62,000 clones; 80% to 85% occur once, and the top ten carry around 4.1%. Sample: PBMCs, taken from a glioma patient whose treatment included an IDH1 peptide vaccine. The TCR originated in a man in his thirties or forties with glioma.

The CDR3 DNA reads as TGTGCTAGTGGTCCTGGTTTCGACACTGAAGCTTTCTTT. This gives the protein CASGPGFDTEAFF. The V and J genes are TRBV12-5 and TRBJ1-1; D unclear. CDR1 is LGHNT, CDR2 FRNRAP, per germline. V lost 5 bases, J lost 3 bases, and 10 bases lay in between. The CDR3 runs 13 residues.